Below, 23 T cell receptor beta chains from the same sample are listed, as sequenced in a study of regulatory T cells in long-lasting Graves disease. Researchers made TCR beta libraries by using iRepertoire HTBI primers and running Arm-PCR on CDR3 regions. TCRdb analysed the multiplex PCR reads with MiXCR anew, one entry per CDR3 protein. Here the sample spans under 800,000 distinct CDR3 sequences, approximately 15% being singletons. Time point in this sample: newly diagnosed GD, antithyroid drugs for less than 3 months. PBMCs were the source of the RNA used for TCR sequencing. This sample also belongs to another study, concerning T cells in Graves' hyperthyroidism and ophthalmopathy.

Sequencing used peripheral blood mononuclear cells (PBMCs), obtained at new diagnosis, from a patient treated with antithyroid drugs. The receptors derive from a woman younger than 45 with Graves disease.

This clonotype has at least ten counts. This chain connects TRBV11-2 to TRBJ2-3, with D possibly called TRBD1 or TRBD2 (5 bases each). Germline V gives CDR1 SGHAT, CDR2 FQNNGV. With 5 bases removed from V and 2 bases from J, the gap between germline ends came to 14 bases. This CDR3 spans 15 amino acids. The CDR3 is CASSEGRFDTDTQYF. Written as DNA, the CDR3 is TGTGCCAGCAGCGAGGGACGGTTCGACACAGATACGCAGTATTTT.

Points on this clonotype: This may come from a read error, since a much larger clone is one base off. The rearrangement uses TRBV7-9 and TRBJ2-1; weak D call: TRBD2 (5 bases). This CDR3 region has 15 residues. Germline-derived CDR1 and CDR2 are SEHNR and FQNEAQ (reference sequence). The chain's CDR3 is CASGLEGQMYNEQFF. CDR3 nucleotide sequence: TGTGCCAGCGGCTTAGAGGGCCAGATGTACAATGAGCAGTTCTTC.

Many counts were recorded for this clonotype. V and J are TRBV20-1 and TRBJ2-7; 10 bases are a match to TRBD2. This CDR3 contains 15 residues. The V gene's germline CDR1 is DFQATT and CDR2 SNEGSKA (reference sequence). V shed 0 bases, J shed 5 bases, and the junction held 7 bases outside the gene matches. The CDR3 sequence: CSARDGLAGVHEQYF. CDR3 sequence (DNA): TGCAGTGCTAGAGATGGGCTAGCGGGAGTCCACGAGCAGTACTTC.

This clonotype was recorded a few times. The chain couples TRBV3-1 to TRBJ2-2; D gene uncertain. This CDR3 region has 15 residues. Between the trimmed V and J ends, which lost 3 bases and 4 bases, there was a span of 12 bases. In germline, CDR1 is LGHDT, CDR2 YNNKEL (reference sequence). CDR3 in DNA: TGTGCCAGCAGCCACGGAGACCGGCGCACCGGGGAGCTGTTTTTT. This encodes CASSHGDRRTGELFF.

In its sample, this clonotype was seen many times. The chain couples TRBV11-2 to TRBJ1-5; D possibly corresponds to TRBD1 (5 bases). The germline CDR1 and CDR2 sequences are SGHAT and FQNNGV. The CDR3 totals 13 residues. Trimming left V 7 bases short and J 3 bases short, with 10 bases between. CDR3 region: CASNDSPNQPQHF. In DNA, the CDR3 is TGTGCCAGCAACGACAGCCCCAATCAGCCCCAGCATTTT.

The V call is TRBV28, the J call TRBJ2-3; the D gene is possibly TRBD2 (6 bases). The CDR3 is 16 residues long. Trimming cost V 8 bases and J 2 bases, with 20 bases left between them. The germline V gene encodes CDR1 MDHEN and CDR2 SYDVKM. In DNA, the CDR3 is TGTGCCAGCGGTTCCCCTAGCGCCCCCCCCACAGATACGCAGTATTTT. It specifies CASGSPSAPPTDTQYF.

This clonotype was observed many times. The chain combines TRBV29-1 with TRBJ2-7, with 7 nucleotides matching TRBD1. Germline CDR1 SQVTM, CDR2 ANQGSEA. V was pared by 6 bases and J by 0 bases, with 5 bases of the junction left unmatched. The CDR3 covers 13 residues. The CDR3 sequence is CSVRQGSSYEQYF. In DNA form, the CDR3 reads TGCAGCGTAAGACAGGGTTCCTCCTACGAGCAGTACTTC.

This clonotype was detected ten times or more. The chain joins TRBV7-3 to TRBJ2-1; 9 nucleotides line up with TRBD2. With the DNA end fitting TRBJ2-5 better, the J assignment may be wrong. CDR3 length equals 15 residues. Germline V gene sequence: CDR1 SGHTA, CDR2 FQGTGA. The CDR3, as DNA: TGTGCCAGCAGCCCCGGTCCTAGCGGGGCAGAGACCCAGTACTTC. Translation gives CASSPGPSGAETQYF.

This clonotype has at least ten counts. The chain carries TRBV12-5 and TRBJ2-1; D possibly corresponds to TRBD2 (6 bases). The V gene's germline CDR1 is LGHNT and CDR2 FRNRAP. Trimming left V 3 bases short and J 6 bases short, with 15 bases between. The CDR3 runs to 15 residues. The CDR3, as DNA: TGTGCTAGTGGTTTTGATAGCGGAGTTGGCAATGAGCAGTTCTTC. Amino acids: CASGFDSGVGNEQFF.

This clonotype was seen many times. This chain links TRBV27 with TRBJ2-7; D may be TRBD2 (7 bases). The CDR3 totals 13 residues. Between the trimmed V and J ends, which lost 2 bases and 9 bases, there was a span of 14 bases. Germline CDR1 MNHEY, CDR2 SMNVEV (reference sequence). CDR3 protein: CASSLAQGRGQYF. DNA of the CDR3: TGTGCCAGCAGTTTAGCCCAGGGGAGGGGGCAGTACTTC.

The V call is TRBV29-1, the J call TRBJ2-3; 7 bases agree with TRBD2. Germline trimming cut 7 bases from V and 3 bases from J; bases unmatched to any gene: 4. CDR1 SQVTM and CDR2 ANQGSEA come from the germline V gene. The CDR3 loop spans 12 amino acids. CDR3 sequence (DNA): TGCAGCGGGTCCGGGGGGACAGATACGCAGTATTTT. Its protein product is CSGSGGTDTQYF.

As concerns this clonotype: A much larger clone lies one base from this, so it may be a read error. The CDR3 bases are TGTGCCAGCAGCTTGAATCGTGTTCGCACGCAGTATTTT. It encodes CASSLNRVRTQYF. The chain has TRBV28 and TRBJ2-3; D unresolved. The V gene's germline CDR1 is MDHEN and CDR2 SYDVKM. V was pared by 6 bases and J by 9 bases, with 16 bases between. The CDR3 extends over 13 amino acids.

About this clonotype: A far larger clone is just one base off, so this is likely a read error. V gene TRBV6-4 combines with J gene TRBJ1-2; D might be TRBD1 (5 bases). Germline V gene data show CDR1 as MRHNA and CDR2 as SNTAGT. This CDR3 is built from 14 residues. V was cut by 7 bases and J by 0 bases, with 12 bases left in between. The CDR3 reads CASMRDGANYGYTF. CDR3 bases: TGTGCCAGCATGAGGGACGGGGCTAACTATGGCTACACCTTC.

This clonotype was counted at least ten times. This chain connects TRBV28 to TRBJ2-7, with D hard to call. V was cut by 7 bases and J by 6 bases, with 22 bases left in between. Germline V CDR1 and CDR2: MDHEN, SYDVKM. The CDR3 totals 15 residues. The chain's CDR3 is CASTSLGTLVFEQYF. CDR3 DNA sequence: TGTGCCAGCACCTCCCTAGGCACTCTAGTCTTCGAGCAGTACTTC.

There are many counts of this clonotype. This sequence joins TRBV28 and TRBJ2-2; TRBD2 matches at 10 bases. The CDR3 has 16 amino acids. V was pared by 5 bases and J by 0 bases, with 3 bases of the junction left unmatched. Germline V gives CDR1 MDHEN, CDR2 SYDVKM. In DNA, the CDR3 is TGTGCCAGCAGTCTCGGACTAGCGGCGAACACCGGGGAGCTGTTTTTT. Its translation: CASSLGLAANTGELFF.

This clonotype was picked up a small number of times. The V gene is TRBV3-1, the J gene TRBJ2-7; maybe TRBD1 (5 bases). Germline values: CDR1 LGHDT, CDR2 YNNKEL (reference sequence). The V gene lost 1 base and the J gene lost 2 bases, with 12 bases spanning the gap. This CDR3 has 15 amino acids. The CDR3 region is CASSQGGWGPYEQYF. The CDR3 DNA follows: TGTGCCAGCAGCCAAGGAGGCTGGGGCCCCTACGAGCAGTACTTC.

This clonotype was picked up a small number of times. The chain has TRBV5-1 and TRBJ2-3, with 8 bases lining up with TRBD2. V lost 1 base and J lost 6; bases outside the gene matches: 16. This CDR3 contains 18 residues. CDR1 SGHRS and CDR2 YFSETQ come from the germline V gene. Written as DNA, the CDR3 is TGCGCCAGCAGCTTGATGGGGACCGGGACTAGGAGCGTGGATACGCAGTATTTT. It yields the protein CASSLMGTGTRSVDTQYF. The entire variable domain, with the rest obtained from reference TRBV5-1 and TRBJ2-3, is as follows: KAGVTQTPRYLIKTRGQQVTLSCSPISGHRSVSWYQQTPGQGLQFLFEYFSETQRNKGNFPGRFSGRQFSNSRSEMNVSTLELGDSALYLCASSLMGTGTRSVDTQYFGPGTRLTVL.

This clonotype was seen repeatedly, ten times or more. This chain joins TRBV7-2 and TRBJ1-1; D remains unclear. This CDR3 has 14 residues. Trimming took off 5 bases at V and 1 base at J, with 11 bases between the two ends. Germline-derived CDR1 and CDR2 are SGHTA and FQGNSA. In DNA form, the CDR3 reads TGTGCCAGCAGCCCATGGACCGCGAACACTGAAGCTTTCTTT. It translates to CASSPWTANTEAFF.

Only a few counts were recorded for this clonotype. A much more abundant neighbour one base away suggests this may be a read error. The chain joins TRBV25-1 to TRBJ2-5; either TRBD1 or TRBD2 may supply D (5 bases each). Germline V CDR1 and CDR2: MGHDK, SYGVNS. The CDR3 is made up of 16 amino acids. The CDR3 DNA reads TGTGCCAGCAGTGAATTTCGAGGGGTAGGAAAAGAGACCCAGCACTTC. Protein: CASSEFRGVGKETQHF.

The table lists this clonotype with many counts. The rearrangement links TRBV6-5 to TRBJ2-7, with D possibly being TRBD1 (5 bases). The germline V gene encodes CDR1 MNHEY and CDR2 SVGAGI. V lost 0 bases and J lost 2, with 11 bases in between. This CDR3 is built from 15 residues. CDR3 residues: CASSYSWQGTYEQYF. The CDR3 DNA is TGTGCCAGCAGTTACTCGTGGCAGGGCACCTACGAGCAGTACTTC.

This sequence joins TRBV4-1 and TRBJ1-5; TRBD1 matches 10 bases. J lost 4 bases, V lost 3 bases, and 9 bases had no gene match. Germline loops: CDR1 MGHRA, CDR2 YSYEKL. The CDR3 consists of 17 residues. CDR3 amino acids: CASSQTSGTGVNQPQHF. CDR3 in DNA: TGCGCCAGCAGCCAGACTTCCGGGACAGGGGTAAATCAGCCCCAGCATTTT.

The chain couples TRBV16 to TRBJ1-4, with unresolved D. Germline V gene sequence: CDR1 KGHSY, CDR2 FQNENV. The CDR3 has 13 amino acids. Trimming left V 5 bases short and J 8 bases short, with 12 bases between. CDR3 sequence: CASSKALREKLFF. The CDR3 nucleotides read TGTGCCAGCAGCAAGGCCTTGCGGGAAAAACTGTTTTTT.

This clonotype was observed at least ten times. The rearrangement uses TRBV6-1 and TRBJ1-5; TRBD1 aligns across 7 bases. Per the germline V gene, CDR1 is MNHNS and CDR2 is SASEGT. The CDR3 is 13 residues long. Losses at the gene ends were 10 bases for V and 6 bases for J; bases not matched to a gene: 9. The CDR3 DNA is TGTGCCACCAGAGTCGACAGGGCTCAGCCCCAGCATTTT. Its translation: CATRVDRAQPQHF.